A selection of T cell receptor beta chains follows, all from one sample in a study of monozygotic twins with cystic fibrosis. The repertoire was sequenced with immunoSEQ multiplex PCR; TCRdb's copy has only in-frame clones and lacks some. The profile shows roughly 14,000 clones, about 98% of them singletons. The specimen was blood. These receptors originate from a girl aged 2 to 9 with cystic fibrosis. CDR3s include the opening cysteine and the closing phenylalanine or tryptophan.

j_gene,len,v_gene,CDR3aa
TRBJ2-2,13,TRBV7-7,CASSQGAGRELFF
TRBJ2-3,16,TRBV4-2,CASSQLSGGASDTQYF
TRBJ1-2,16,TRBV19,CASSIDQLPGPYGYTF
TRBJ2-7,15,TRBV4-1,CASSQVASSSYEQYF
TRBJ2-7,13,TRBV5-1,CASSLNLGYEQYF
TRBJ2-1,13,TRBV10-3,CAILSGLDNEQFF
TRBJ2-3,15,TRBV27,CASSFGEALPDTQYF
TRBJ2-5,13,TRBV29-1,CSVDRDYQETQYF
TRBJ1-4,14,TRBV19,CASSPSGGSEKLFF
TRBJ1-1,17,TRBV18,CASSPSLLGRWNTEAFF
TRBJ1-2,16,TRBV11-2,CASSLEARPGWGGYTF
TRBJ1-5,16,TRBV5-8,CASSLISGGNNQPQHF
TRBJ2-1,13,TRBV27,CASSLEERLEQFF
TRBJ2-2,14,TRBV7-6,CASSATTNTGELFF
TRBJ2-3,19,TRBV28,CASILSPGTSGTHTDTQYF
TRBJ1-1,15,TRBV12-5,CASGLSGGGFTEAFF
TRBJ1-1,13,TRBV29-1,CSVAEGTNTEAFF
TRBJ1-2,12,TRBV19,CASSIHGGGYTF
TRBJ1-4,15,TRBV14,CASSQDLFAGEKLFF
TRBJ2-2,11,TRBV29-1,CSVSLTGELFF
TRBJ2-5,14,TRBV5-6,CASSLPGFGETQYF
TRBJ1-2,17,TRBV2,CASSGDRGRLFNYGYTF
TRBJ1-1,16,TRBV28,CASSAPTRLGSTEAFF
TRBJ2-3,13,TRBV7-2,CASSLNSADTQYF
TRBJ1-5,16,TRBV25-1,CASSEYGGRGNQPQHF
TRBJ1-2,16,TRBV2,CASSEEGAGGVGGYTF
TRBJ1-1,14,TRBV19,CASSIDRRNTEAFF
TRBJ1-2,19,TRBV18,CASSPLGQGAPVPNYGYTF